This T cell receptor beta chain emerged from a study of spatial heterogeneity in lung cancer. Described time point: sample taken at primary tumor resection. Whole RNA from tumor, nontumor lung or frozen PBMC was sequenced unsorted. Relative to its sample, this clonotype is medium-sized. The target antigen is unknown. Study results and caveats: Blood contained ubiquitous expanded tumor TCRs more at resection than at follow-up.

In TCRdb, the 5' RACE reads were re-called with MiXCR into one record per CDR3 protein. The sample includes about 10,000 distinct CDR3 sequences, roughly 6% of them seen just once. CDR1 is SQVTM and CDR2 is ANQGSEA in the germline V gene. The CDR3 loop spans 13 amino acids. Trimming left V 7 bases short and J 4 bases short, with 13 bases between. The chain links TRBV29-1 to TRBJ2-2; TRBD1 is a possible D gene (5 bases). The clonotype was recovered from a male donor with early-stage non-small cell lung cancer. The sequencing here drew on PBMCs, taken at surgery. In DNA form, the CDR3 reads TGCAGCGGGAACAGGATTTCCACCGGGGAGCTGTTTTTT. This encodes CSGNRISTGELFF.